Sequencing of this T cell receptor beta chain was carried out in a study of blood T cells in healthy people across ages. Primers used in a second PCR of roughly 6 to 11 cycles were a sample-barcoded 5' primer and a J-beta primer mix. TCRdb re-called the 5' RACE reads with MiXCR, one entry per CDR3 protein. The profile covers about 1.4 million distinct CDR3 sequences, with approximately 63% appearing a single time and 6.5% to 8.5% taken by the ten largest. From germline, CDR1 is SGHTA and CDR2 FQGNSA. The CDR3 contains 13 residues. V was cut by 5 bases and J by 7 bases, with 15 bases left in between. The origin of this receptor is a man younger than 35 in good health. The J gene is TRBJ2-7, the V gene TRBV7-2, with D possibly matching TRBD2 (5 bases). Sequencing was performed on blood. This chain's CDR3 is CASSPRVGNEQYF. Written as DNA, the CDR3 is TGTGCCAGCAGCCCGCGGGTTGGCAATGAGCAGTACTTC.